One sample yielded the 28 T cell receptor beta chains listed below, sequenced in a study of a mutant IDH1 vaccine in newly diagnosed glioma. Specified time point: week 5, during vaccination. Alongside topical imiquimod, each dose of vaccine comprised 300 ug of mutant IDH1 20-mer peptide. Profiled with immunoSEQ multiplex PCR; TCRdb holds only in-frame clones, not every one. The sample shows over 50,000 clones, approximately 82% of them seen only once. For these TCRs, the target antigens are not known. Source: PBMCs, taken from a glioma patient whose treatment included an IDH1 peptide vaccine. Every receptor here comes from a man younger than 40 with glioma.

The rearrangement uses TRBV5-4 and TRBJ2-1; 7 positions match TRBD2. The CDR3 runs to 15 residues. Germline V lookup: CDR1 SGHNT, CDR2 YYREEE (reference sequence). J lost 9 bases, V lost 0 bases, and 9 bases had no gene match. This CDR3 is CASSLERGRNGEQFF. In DNA form, the CDR3 reads TGTGCCAGCAGCTTGGAGCGGGGACGCAATGGTGAGCAGTTCTTC.

The chain carries TRBV10-3 and TRBJ2-6; TRBD1 might be the D (6 bases). Germline V gene sequence: CDR1 ENHRY, CDR2 SYGVKD. The CDR3 extends over 14 amino acids. Trimming took off 6 bases at V and 0 bases at J, with 6 bases between the two ends. CDR3 coding DNA: TGTGCCATCAGGGACAGCTCTGGGGCCAACGTCCTGACTTTC. It translates to CAIRDSSGANVLTF.

The V gene is TRBV6-5, the J gene TRBJ2-5, with 10 bases fitting TRBD2. Germline CDR1 and CDR2: MNHEY and SVGAGI. J lost 2 bases, V lost 6 bases, and 6 bases had no gene match. There are 15 residues in the CDR3. CDR3 protein: CASSRGLAIQETQYF. The DNA of the CDR3 is TGTGCCAGCAGCAGGGGACTAGCGATACAAGAGACCCAGTACTTC.

This chain joins TRBV28 and TRBJ2-5; the match to TRBD1 covers 9 bases. The germline V gene has CDR1 MDHEN and CDR2 SYDVKM. The trim removed 5 bases at V and 3 bases at J, leaving 10 bases unmatched. The CDR3 runs 16 residues. The CDR3 bases are TGTGCCAGCAGTGGACAACTAGGGACAGGGAAAGAGACCCAGTACTTC. It yields the protein CASSGQLGTGKETQYF.

This clone is termed medium-sized. V gene TRBV5-6 combines with J gene TRBJ2-7, with D possibly being TRBD2 (6 bases). Germline values: CDR1 SGHDT, CDR2 YYEEEE. The CDR3 totals 15 residues. The V and J ends lost 1 base and 4 bases respectively, with 15 bases between them. The CDR3 loop is CASSLSGLAWYEQYF. In DNA, the CDR3 is TGTGCCAGCAGCTTGTCAGGTCTAGCGTGGTACGAGCAGTACTTC.

The chain joins TRBV29-1 to TRBJ1-2; the D is unclear. In germline, CDR1 is SQVTM, CDR2 ANQGSEA. The length of the CDR3 is 12 residues. Between the trimmed V and J ends, which lost 1 base and 4 bases, there was a span of 7 bases. The DNA for the CDR3 is TGCAGCGTTGAAGGCGGCAGCTATGGCTACACCTTC. Translating it yields CSVEGGSYGYTF.

The chain uses TRBV4-2 and TRBJ1-2; 7 bases are shared with TRBD1. Germline V lookup: CDR1 LGHNA, CDR2 YNFKEQ. With V trimmed by 1 base and J by 7 bases, 9 bases remained unmatched. This CDR3 contains 15 residues. CDR3 loop: CASSQASGGDGGYTF. CDR3 in DNA: TGTGCCAGCAGCCAAGCGTCAGGGGGGGATGGTGGCTACACCTTC.

The chain uses TRBV13 and TRBJ1-1; 10 bases fit TRBD1. Germline V gene sequence: CDR1 PRHDT, CDR2 FYEKMQ (reference sequence). This CDR3 has 17 amino acids. The V and J ends lost 5 bases and 1 base, in that order; junction bases with no gene match: 10. CDR3 sequence (DNA): TGTGCCAGCAGCATCCGGGACAGGGGCTTTCGGAACACTGAAGCTTTCTTT. Encoded protein: CASSIRDRGFRNTEAFF.

This clone was observed a few times. V gene TRBV7-9 combines with J gene TRBJ2-2, with D unresolved. The CDR3 length is 12 residues. Trimming left V 2 bases short and J 4 bases short, with 2 bases between. Germline CDR1 is SEHNR and CDR2 is FQNEAQ (reference sequence). The CDR3 DNA is TGTGCCAGCAGCTTATTCACCGGGGAGCTGTTTTTT. This translates into CASSLFTGELFF.

The CDR3 DNA reads TGTGCCAGCAGGAAACCAGGGTCCGGGGCCAACGTCCTGACTTTC. Translated, it gives CASRKPGSGANVLTF. The chain is built from TRBV27 and TRBJ2-6; perhaps TRBD1 as D (5 bases). V lost 6 bases to trimming and J lost 4 bases, with 13 bases between them. The CDR3 spans 15 residues. Per germline, CDR1 MNHEY and CDR2 SMNVEV (reference sequence).

In DNA, the CDR3 is TGTGCCAGCAGCAGGGGACAGGGGAGGTCCTACGAGCAGTACTTC. Its protein product is CASSRGQGRSYEQYF. The chain carries TRBV5-4 and TRBJ2-7; 10 nucleotides match TRBD1. This CDR3 region has 15 residues. Looked up from germline, CDR1 is SGHNT and CDR2 is YYREEE (reference sequence). Trimming cost V 4 bases and J 1 base; bases outside gene matches: 5.

The rearrangement joins TRBV7-2 to TRBJ2-7; 13 nucleotides line up with TRBD2. After removal of 3 bases from V and 4 bases from J, the junction contained 3 bases not matched to a gene. Germline CDR1 and CDR2: SGHTA and FQGNSA. The CDR3 spans 15 residues. The CDR3 DNA is TGTGCCAGCAGCTTTGGGACTAGCGGGGTTTACGAGCAGTACTTC. This codes for CASSFGTSGVYEQYF. The full variable domain, completed using reference TRBV7-2 and TRBJ2-7, is GAGVSQSPSNKVTEKGKDVELRCDPISGHTALYWYRQSLGQGLEFLIYFQGNSAPDKSGLPSDRFSAERTGGSVSTLTIQRTQQEDSAVYLCASSFGTSGVYEQYFGPGTRLTVT.

The gene calls are TRBV5-1 and TRBJ2-1, with D perhaps TRBD1 or TRBD2 (7 bases each). Germline loops: CDR1 SGHRS, CDR2 YFSETQ. This CDR3 region has 18 residues. Trimming took off 1 base at V and 2 bases at J, with 19 bases between the two ends. The CDR3 is CASSLRSGNRGTYNEQFF. CDR3 bases: TGCGCCAGCAGCTTGAGAAGCGGGAACAGGGGCACCTACAATGAGCAGTTCTTC.

V gene TRBV29-1 combines with J gene TRBJ2-1; D unclear. Germline CDR1 and CDR2: SQVTM and ANQGSEA. The CDR3 runs 12 residues. Trimming removed 5 bases from V and 8 bases from J, with 13 bases in between. Here the CDR3 DNA reads TGCAGCGTTTCCGGACCCATCGATGAGCAGTTCTTC. Translation gives CSVSGPIDEQFF.

The V and J genes are TRBV29-1 and TRBJ2-5; the D gene is possibly TRBD1 (6 bases). The CDR3 is 15 amino acids. Trimming shortened V by 1 base and J by 2 bases, and 14 bases separated the two germline ends. The germline CDR1 and CDR2 sequences are SQVTM and ANQGSEA. The CDR3 coding sequence is TGCAGCGTTGAAGTTCCAGGGGAGTTTCAAGAGACCCAGTACTTC. Translation: CSVEVPGEFQETQYF.

This chain connects TRBV19 to TRBJ2-3, with D hard to call. Germline V CDR1 and CDR2: LNHDA, SQIVND (reference sequence). The CDR3 covers 11 residues. Deletions cut 6 bases from V and 5 bases from J, with 6 bases between. CDR3 sequence: CASRFEDTQYF. CDR3 DNA sequence: TGTGCCAGTAGGTTTGAAGATACGCAGTATTTT. Variable domain in full (rest from reference TRBV19 and TRBJ2-3): DGGITQSPKYLFRKEGQNVTLSCEQNLNHDAMYWYRQDPGQGLRLIYYSQIVNDFQKGDIAEGYSVSREKKESFPLTVTSAQKNPTAFYLCASRFEDTQYFGPGTRLTVL.

This clone was picked up a small number of times. The chain links TRBV5-6 to TRBJ2-1, with a weak D call TRBD1 (6 bases). The length of the CDR3 is 16 residues. The germline V and J ends were trimmed by 0 bases and 3 bases, with 13 bases remaining between them. The germline V gene has CDR1 SGHDT and CDR2 YYEEEE. CDR3 region: CASSLARQAYYNEQFF. The CDR3, as DNA: TGTGCCAGCAGCTTGGCCAGACAGGCGTACTACAATGAGCAGTTCTTC.

The V and J genes are TRBV10-2 and TRBJ2-1; unclear D gene. Germline V gene sequence: CDR1 WSHSY, CDR2 SAAADI. Trimming cost V 4 bases and J 6 bases, with 7 bases left between them. The CDR3 spans 12 residues. The CDR3: CASSGMANEQFF. CDR3 in DNA: TGCGCCAGCAGTGGCATGGCCAATGAGCAGTTCTTC.

The chain is built from TRBV6-4 and TRBJ2-3, with D perhaps given as TRBD1 or TRBD2 (5 bases each). Germline V gene sequence: CDR1 MRHNA, CDR2 SNTAGT. The V end lost 0 bases, the J end lost 8 bases, and 12 bases lay between the germline ends. The CDR3 loop spans 14 amino acids. The chain's CDR3 is CASSDSMLGGTQYF. The CDR3 DNA reads TGTGCCAGCAGTGACTCGATGCTTGGGGGTACGCAGTATTTT.

The chain combines TRBV11-2 with TRBJ1-1; 8 bases line up with TRBD1. CDR1 and CDR2 from the germline V gene are SGHAT and FQNNGV. This CDR3 has 15 amino acids. The V segment lost 4 bases and the J segment 2 bases; nucleotides outside the gene matches: 6. This chain's CDR3 is CASSSSDRVNTEAFF. CDR3 nucleotides: TGTGCCAGCAGCTCCTCGGACAGGGTTAACACTGAAGCTTTCTTT.

This clone was seen a single time. The chain uses TRBV5-1 and TRBJ2-7, with a tentative D call TRBD2 (5 bases). This CDR3 is 13 amino acids long. Trimming stripped 4 bases from V and 4 bases from J, with 12 bases between. CDR1 is SGHRS and CDR2 is YFSETQ in the germline V gene. The chain's CDR3 is CASSPGVRYEQYF. The CDR3 nucleotides read TGCGCCAGCAGCCCCGGGGTCCGTTACGAGCAGTACTTC.

V gene TRBV7-9 combines with J gene TRBJ1-5; D remains unclear. The CDR3 sequence is 12 residues long. Trimming took 1 base from V and 5 from J, leaving 3 bases between them. The germline CDR1 and CDR2 sequences are SEHNR and FQNEAQ (reference sequence). CDR3 nucleotides: TGTGCCAGCAGCTTAGGGGATCAGCCCCAGCATTTT. Translation: CASSLGDQPQHF.

Written as DNA, the CDR3 is TGTGCCAGCAGTCTTGAAGGCTACGACACCGGGGAGCTGTTTTTT. It is translated as CASSLEGYDTGELFF. The chain is built from TRBV6-4 and TRBJ2-2; no firm D call. There are 15 residues in the CDR3. V was shortened by 5 bases and J by 3 bases, with 13 bases between the two germline ends. Germline CDR1 is MRHNA and CDR2 is SNTAGT.

The chain employs TRBV18 and TRBJ1-2; tentatively, D is TRBD1 (5 bases). This CDR3 is built from 11 residues. V shed 6 bases and J shed 8 bases, with 10 bases lying between them. Germline loops: CDR1 KGHSH, CDR2 LQKENI. CDR3 residues: CASSGGSGYTF. Here the CDR3 DNA reads TGTGCCAGCTCGGGGGGAAGCGGCTACACCTTC.

The chain employs TRBV13 and TRBJ2-2; D ambiguous. This CDR3 contains 13 residues. Trimming left V 2 bases short and J 5 bases short, with 6 bases between. Germline V gene sequence: CDR1 PRHDT, CDR2 FYEKMQ (reference sequence). The CDR3 region is CASSLHGTGELFF. CDR3 sequence (DNA): TGTGCCAGCAGCTTACATGGTACCGGGGAGCTGTTTTTT. The full variable domain, with the rest looked up from reference TRBV13 and TRBJ2-2, is AAGVIQSPRHLIKEKRETATLKCYPIPRHDTVYWYQQGPGQDPQFLISFYEKMQSDKGSIPDRFSAQQFSDYHSELNMSSLELGDSALYFCASSLHGTGELFFGEGSRLTVL.

This clone was counted a single time. This chain links TRBV4-1 with TRBJ1-1, with 9 bases lining up with TRBD1. CDR3 length: 14 residues. Trimming removed 0 bases from V and 4 bases from J; junction bases left unmatched: 0. Germline V gene data show CDR1 as MGHRA and CDR2 as YSYEKL. This CDR3 reads CASSQEQGATEAFF. DNA for the CDR3: TGCGCCAGCAGCCAAGAACAGGGGGCCACTGAAGCTTTCTTT.

This clone was seen more than once but under ten times. The chain employs TRBV2 and TRBJ1-5, with D possibly TRBD1 on 5 matching bases. In germline, CDR1 is SNHLY, CDR2 FYNNEI. Trimming removed 1 base at V and 4 bases at J, with 8 bases between. CDR3 size: 14 residues. The CDR3 region is CASSEETVNQPQHF. The CDR3 DNA reads TGTGCCAGCAGTGAAGAGACAGTAAATCAGCCCCAGCATTTT.

For this clone: At one of its ends the junction is not consistent with the germline gene, which may arise from a read error. This chain uses TRBV10-3 with TRBJ2-5, with 7 bases fitting TRBD1. Germline assignment: CDR1 ENHRY and CDR2 SYGVKD. This CDR3 contains 13 residues. CDR3 sequence (DNA): TGTGCCACCAGTGGCAGGGGGAAGGAGACCCAGTACTTC. Amino acids: CATSGRGKETQYF.